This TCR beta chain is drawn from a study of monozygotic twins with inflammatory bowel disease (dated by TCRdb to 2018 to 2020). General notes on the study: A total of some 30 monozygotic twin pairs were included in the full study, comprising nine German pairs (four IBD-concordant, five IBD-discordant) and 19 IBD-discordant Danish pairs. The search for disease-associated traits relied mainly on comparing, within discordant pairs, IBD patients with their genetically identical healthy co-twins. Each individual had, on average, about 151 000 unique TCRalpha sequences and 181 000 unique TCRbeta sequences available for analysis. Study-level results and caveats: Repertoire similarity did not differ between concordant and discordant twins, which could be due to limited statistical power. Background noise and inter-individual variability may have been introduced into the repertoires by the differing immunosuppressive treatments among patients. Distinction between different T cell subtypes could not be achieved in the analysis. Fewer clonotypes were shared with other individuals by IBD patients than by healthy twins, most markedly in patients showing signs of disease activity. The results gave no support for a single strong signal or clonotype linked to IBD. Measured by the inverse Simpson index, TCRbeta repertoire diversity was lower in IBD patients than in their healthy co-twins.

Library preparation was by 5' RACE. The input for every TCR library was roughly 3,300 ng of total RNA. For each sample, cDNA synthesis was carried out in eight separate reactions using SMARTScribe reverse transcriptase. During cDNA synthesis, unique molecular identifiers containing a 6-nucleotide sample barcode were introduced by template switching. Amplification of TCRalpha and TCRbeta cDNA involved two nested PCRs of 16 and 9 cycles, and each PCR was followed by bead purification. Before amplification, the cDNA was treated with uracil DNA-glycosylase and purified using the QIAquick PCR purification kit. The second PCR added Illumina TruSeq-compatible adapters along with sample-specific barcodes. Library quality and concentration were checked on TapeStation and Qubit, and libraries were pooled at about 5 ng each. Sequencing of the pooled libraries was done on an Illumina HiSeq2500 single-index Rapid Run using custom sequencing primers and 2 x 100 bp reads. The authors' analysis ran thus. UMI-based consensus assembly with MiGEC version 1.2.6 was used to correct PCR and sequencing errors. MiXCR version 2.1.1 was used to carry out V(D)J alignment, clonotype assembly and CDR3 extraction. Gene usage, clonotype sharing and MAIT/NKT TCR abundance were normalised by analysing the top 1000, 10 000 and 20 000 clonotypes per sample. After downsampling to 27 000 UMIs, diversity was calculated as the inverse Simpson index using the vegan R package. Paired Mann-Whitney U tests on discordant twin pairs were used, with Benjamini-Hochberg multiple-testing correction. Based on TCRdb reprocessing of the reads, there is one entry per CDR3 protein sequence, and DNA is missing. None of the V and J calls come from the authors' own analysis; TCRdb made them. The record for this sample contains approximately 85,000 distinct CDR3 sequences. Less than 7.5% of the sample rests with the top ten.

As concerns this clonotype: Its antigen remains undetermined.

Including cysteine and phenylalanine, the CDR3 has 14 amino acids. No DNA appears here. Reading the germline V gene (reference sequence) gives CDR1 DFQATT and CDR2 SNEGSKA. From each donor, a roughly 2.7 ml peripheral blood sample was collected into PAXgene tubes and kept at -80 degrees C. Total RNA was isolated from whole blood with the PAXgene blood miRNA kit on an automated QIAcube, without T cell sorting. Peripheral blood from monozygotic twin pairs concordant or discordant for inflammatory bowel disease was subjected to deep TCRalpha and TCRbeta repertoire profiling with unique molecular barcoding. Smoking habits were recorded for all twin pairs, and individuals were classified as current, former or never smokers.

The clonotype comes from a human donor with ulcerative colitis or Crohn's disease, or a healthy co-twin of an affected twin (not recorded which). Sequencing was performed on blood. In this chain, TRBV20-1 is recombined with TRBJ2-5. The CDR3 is CSANIVGILETQYF.